The clone carrying this TCR beta chain was found many times. This entry is derived from a study of T-cell memory formation after mild COVID-19. As for the study in general: Each donor largely had its own TCR clusters.

Trimming removed 0 bases from V and 4 bases from J; junction bases left unmatched: 6. Per germline, CDR1 MGHRA and CDR2 YSYEKL. This CDR3 is built from 16 residues. The TCR alpha and TCR beta cDNA libraries, bearing sample barcodes and UMIs, were generated by 5'RACE using constant-segment primers. Via MiXCR, TCRdb re-called the 5' RACE reads, giving one row per CDR3 protein. The data show about 320,000 distinct CDR3 sequences, with 14% seen just once and around 23% held by the top ten. This clonotype was sampled from a man aged 18 to 30 who had mild COVID-19 (a few samples of this study predate the infection). Cell type and time point are not known. The chain is built from TRBV4-1 and TRBJ2-3; 8 nucleotides match TRBD1. The sequenced sample consisted of PBMCs or a T cell subset sorted from them (not recorded which). CDR3 nucleotides: TGCGCCAGCAGCCAAGACCCCAGGGGGCTGTCAGATACGCAGTATTTT. This encodes CASSQDPRGLSDTQYF.